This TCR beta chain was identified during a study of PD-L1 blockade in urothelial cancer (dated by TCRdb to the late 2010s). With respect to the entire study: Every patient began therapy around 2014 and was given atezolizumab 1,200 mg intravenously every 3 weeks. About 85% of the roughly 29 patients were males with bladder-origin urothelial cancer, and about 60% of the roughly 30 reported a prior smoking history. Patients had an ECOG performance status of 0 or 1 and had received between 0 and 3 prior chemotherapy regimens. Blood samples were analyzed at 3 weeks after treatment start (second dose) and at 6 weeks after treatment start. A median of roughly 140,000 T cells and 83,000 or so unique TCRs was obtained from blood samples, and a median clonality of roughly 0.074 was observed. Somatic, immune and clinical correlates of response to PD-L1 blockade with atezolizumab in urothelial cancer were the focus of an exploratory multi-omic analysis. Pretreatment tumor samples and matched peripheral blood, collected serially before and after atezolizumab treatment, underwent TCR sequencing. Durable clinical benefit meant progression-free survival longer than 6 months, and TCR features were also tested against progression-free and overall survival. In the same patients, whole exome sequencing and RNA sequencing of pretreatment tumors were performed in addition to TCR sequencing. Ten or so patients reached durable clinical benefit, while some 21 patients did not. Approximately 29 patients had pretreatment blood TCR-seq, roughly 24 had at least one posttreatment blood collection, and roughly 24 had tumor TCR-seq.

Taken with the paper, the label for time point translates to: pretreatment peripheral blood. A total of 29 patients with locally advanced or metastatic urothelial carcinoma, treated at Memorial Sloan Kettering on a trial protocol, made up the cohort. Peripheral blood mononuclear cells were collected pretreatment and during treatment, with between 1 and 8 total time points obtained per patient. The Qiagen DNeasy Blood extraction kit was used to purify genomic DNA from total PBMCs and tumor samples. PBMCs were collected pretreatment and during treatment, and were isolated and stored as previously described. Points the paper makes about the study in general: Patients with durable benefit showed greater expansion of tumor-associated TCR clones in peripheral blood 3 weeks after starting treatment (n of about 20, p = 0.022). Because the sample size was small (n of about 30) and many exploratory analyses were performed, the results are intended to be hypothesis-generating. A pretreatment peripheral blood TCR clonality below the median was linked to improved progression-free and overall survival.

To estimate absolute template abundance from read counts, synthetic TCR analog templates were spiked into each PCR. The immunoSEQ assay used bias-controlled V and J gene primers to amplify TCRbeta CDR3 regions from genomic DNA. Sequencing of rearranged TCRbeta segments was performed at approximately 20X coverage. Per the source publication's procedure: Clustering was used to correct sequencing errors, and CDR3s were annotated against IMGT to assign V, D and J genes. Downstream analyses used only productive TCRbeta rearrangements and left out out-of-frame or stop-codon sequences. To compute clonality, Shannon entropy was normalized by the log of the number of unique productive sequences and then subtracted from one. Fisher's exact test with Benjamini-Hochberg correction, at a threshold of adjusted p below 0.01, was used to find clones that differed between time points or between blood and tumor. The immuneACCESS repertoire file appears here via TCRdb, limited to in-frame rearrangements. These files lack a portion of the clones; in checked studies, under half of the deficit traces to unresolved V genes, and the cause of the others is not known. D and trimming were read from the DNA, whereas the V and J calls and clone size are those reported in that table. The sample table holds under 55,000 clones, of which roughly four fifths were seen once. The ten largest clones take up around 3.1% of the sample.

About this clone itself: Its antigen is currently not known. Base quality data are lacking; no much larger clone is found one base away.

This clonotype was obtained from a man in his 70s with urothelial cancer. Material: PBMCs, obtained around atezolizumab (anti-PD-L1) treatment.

The nucleotide sequence reads as follows: TGCGCCAGCAGCGTGGGACTAGCGGGAGGCGAGACCCAGTACTTC. It specifies CASSVGLAGGETQYF. The chain joins TRBV5-1 to TRBJ2-5, with 15 junctional bases fitting TRBD2. The germline V gene sets CDR1 to SGHRS and CDR2 to YFSETQ. Germline trimming: 4 bases from V, 5 bases from J; junction bases outside gene matches: 3. CDR3 length: 15 amino acids, cysteine to phenylalanine. Only CDR3 DNA remains: 45 bases, in frame from the first base.